This passage covers 20 T cell receptor beta chains from one sample sequenced in a study of control samples from healthy donors and cancer patients. Clones were sequenced by immunoSEQ multiplex PCR, and TCRdb holds only the in-frame ones, with some missing. The table has around 150,000 clones, about 90% seen once. The sequencing input was blood. All receptors come from a man in his thirties or forties in good health.

The chain links TRBV6-1 to TRBJ1-1; D is unclear. V was cut by 0 bases and J by 1 base, with 18 bases left in between. This CDR3 has 18 residues. Germline V gives CDR1 MNHNS, CDR2 SASEGT. In DNA, the CDR3 is TGTGCCAGCAGTGAAGCGCTAAATGATATAACGGAGAACACTGAAGCTTTCTTT. Translation: CASSEALNDITENTEAFF.

CDR3 in DNA: TGTGCCAGCAGCTTAATGAGAGTCTGGACAGACCTGGCGAGTGAGCAGTTCTTC. Translation gives CASSLMRVWTDLASEQFF. V gene TRBV13 combines with J gene TRBJ2-1; a weak D match, TRBD1 (6 bases). Germline V gene data show CDR1 as PRHDT and CDR2 as FYEKMQ (reference sequence). The CDR3 runs 18 residues. The V end lost 2 bases, the J end lost 9 bases, and 26 bases lay between the germline ends. The whole variable domain, filled in from reference TRBV13 and TRBJ2-1, reads AAGVIQSPRHLIKEKRETATLKCYPIPRHDTVYWYQQGPGQDPQFLISFYEKMQSDKGSIPDRFSAQQFSDYHSELNMSSLELGDSALYFCASSLMRVWTDLASEQFFGPGTRLTVL.

CDR3 loop: CASSTQAGGIHNEQFF. CDR3 nucleotides: TGTGCCAGTAGTACCCAAGCGGGAGGGATCCACAATGAGCAGTTCTTC. The rearrangement joins TRBV19 to TRBJ2-1; 10 bases map to TRBD2. V shed 4 bases, J shed 5 bases, and the junction held 8 bases outside the gene matches. Germline values: CDR1 LNHDA, CDR2 SQIVND (reference sequence). The CDR3 length is 16 residues.

This chain joins TRBV4-1 and TRBJ1-4; D perhaps matches TRBD1 (6 bases). CDR1 is MGHRA, CDR2 YSYEKL, per germline. The length of the CDR3 is 14 residues. V shed 4 bases and J shed 7 bases, with 13 bases lying between them. The CDR3 reads CASSLQGLGEKLFF. CDR3 coding DNA: TGCGCCAGCAGCCTCCAGGGGTTAGGTGAAAAACTGTTTTTT.

The V call is TRBV27, the J call TRBJ2-1; TRBD2 agrees at 12 bases. The germline CDR1 and CDR2 sequences are MNHEY and SMNVEV (reference sequence). The CDR3 loop spans 19 amino acids. V shed 7 bases and J 3 bases; nucleotides not matched to a gene: 16. The CDR3 protein is CASTAKGGTSGFYYNEQFF. CDR3 bases: TGTGCCAGCACTGCAAAGGGGGGGACTAGCGGGTTCTACTACAATGAGCAGTTCTTC.

The chain joins TRBV30 to TRBJ1-2; possibly TRBD1 for D (6 bases). V shed 8 bases and J shed 8 bases, with 12 bases lying between them. This CDR3 spans 10 amino acids. From germline, CDR1 is GTSNPN and CDR2 SVGIG (reference sequence). CDR3 sequence: CARGGTGYTF. In nucleotides, the CDR3 is TGTGCCCGAGGGGGGACCGGCTACACCTTC.

The CDR3 loop is CASSLDVGNYNEQFF. CDR3 coding DNA: TGTGCCAGCAGCTTAGATGTGGGGAATTACAATGAGCAGTTCTTC. The gene calls are TRBV11-2 and TRBJ2-1; the D is unclear. V was trimmed by 0 bases and J by 4 bases, leaving 10 bases between them. The length of the CDR3 is 15 residues. Per germline, CDR1 SGHAT and CDR2 FQNNGV.

The chain links TRBV27 to TRBJ2-2; possible D gene TRBD2, 7 bases. Per the germline V gene, CDR1 is MNHEY and CDR2 is SMNVEV (reference sequence). V lost 9 bases and J lost 5, with 25 bases in between. The CDR3 extends over 17 amino acids. CDR3 sequence reads: CASLTRGGLGRTGELFF. DNA of the CDR3: TGTGCCAGTCTAACCCGCGGGGGCCTCGGGAGGACCGGGGAGCTGTTTTTT.

The rearrangement links TRBV5-8 to TRBJ1-5; a possible D gene is TRBD1 (5 bases). With 0 bases removed from V and 7 bases from J, the gap between germline ends came to 14 bases. This CDR3 contains 15 residues. CDR1 is SGHTS and CDR2 is YDEGEE in the germline V gene. The CDR3: CASSLVRGSRQPQHF. In nucleotides, the CDR3 is TGTGCCAGCAGCTTGGTAAGGGGATCAAGGCAGCCCCAGCATTTT.

The chain couples TRBV18 to TRBJ1-1; D is uncertain. Germline V gene lookup returns CDR1 KGHSH and CDR2 LQKENI. This CDR3 region has 15 residues. V was cut by 2 bases and J by 1 base, with 11 bases left in between. The CDR3 sequence is CASSPLIAGNTEAFF. CDR3 bases: TGTGCCAGCTCACCATTAATCGCTGGGAACACTGAAGCTTTCTTT.

This clone was observed a single time. The J gene is TRBJ2-1, the V gene TRBV7-9; D is possibly TRBD2 (5 bases). Germline V CDR1 and CDR2: SEHNR, FQNEAQ (reference sequence). The V gene lost 4 bases and the J gene lost 10 bases, with 20 bases spanning the gap. The CDR3 length is 15 residues. The CDR3, as DNA: TGTGCCAGCAGCTCGGACTCCCGGGTACTGGGGGAGCAGTTCTTC. Residues: CASSSDSRVLGEQFF. Variable domain in full (rest from reference TRBV7-9 and TRBJ2-1): DTGVSQNPRHKITKRGQNVTFRCDPISEHNRLYWYRQTLGQGPEFLTYFQNEAQLEKSRLLSDRFSAERPKGSFSTLEIQRTEQGDSAMYLCASSSDSRVLGEQFFGPGTRLTVL.

The CDR3 protein is CASSLDGGVFLGDTQYF. CDR3 bases: TGTGCCAGCAGCTTGGACGGGGGAGTCTTCTTAGGAGATACGCAGTATTTT. The rearrangement links TRBV5-4 to TRBJ2-3; weak D call: TRBD2 (6 bases). The CDR3 totals 17 residues. V lost 0 bases and J lost 5, with 19 bases in between. Germline V gene lookup returns CDR1 SGHNT and CDR2 YYREEE (reference sequence).

This clone came up once. This likely comes from a read error, as the CDR3 has no conserved phenylalanine or tryptophan at its end. The limits of the CDR3 on the DNA are not certain, so only TCRdb's listed CDR3 is given. V is TRBV9 and J is TRBJ1-2; the tabulated D call, TRBD1, remains unverified against the DNA. The CDR3 has 11 residues if both end residues are counted. CDR1 and CDR2 (germline): SGDLS, YYNGEE. The chain's CDR3 is CASSVTIDRGR.

This clone was seen a handful of times. The chain employs TRBV4-1 and TRBJ2-7; 7 bases fit TRBD1. This CDR3 contains 14 residues. Germline assignment: CDR1 MGHRA and CDR2 YSYEKL. Trimming at V came to 1 base and at J to 5 bases, leaving 5 bases not matched to a gene. CDR3 protein: CASSQVTGVDEQYF. The CDR3 DNA follows: TGCGCCAGCAGCCAAGTTACAGGGGTGGACGAGCAGTACTTC.

The chain employs TRBV15 and TRBJ1-1; D unresolved. The germline V gene has CDR1 LNHNV and CDR2 YYDKDF (reference sequence). With 1 base removed from V and 0 bases from J, the gap between germline ends came to 6 bases. This CDR3 region has 14 residues. CDR3 sequence reads: CATSRGDLNTEAFF. The CDR3 coding sequence is TGTGCCACCAGCAGAGGCGACCTGAACACTGAAGCTTTCTTT.

The chain combines TRBV7-9 with TRBJ2-6; weak D call: TRBD2 (5 bases). Germline V gene lookup returns CDR1 SEHNR and CDR2 FQNEAQ (reference sequence). Trimming removed 3 bases at V and 0 bases at J, with 15 bases between. CDR3 length equals 18 residues. The CDR3 protein is CASSLKSGLNSGANVLTF. The CDR3 bases are TGTGCCAGCAGCTTGAAAAGCGGACTGAACTCTGGGGCCAACGTCCTGACTTTC.

Comments on this clone: Within the sample, other DNA sequences also encode this same CDR3. The V and J genes are TRBV11-2 and TRBJ1-4, with 9 bases matching TRBD1. The germline gives CDR1 SGHAT, CDR2 FQNNGV. V dropped 4 bases and J dropped 8; count of bases not matched to a gene: 8. This CDR3 region has 15 residues. For the CDR3, the DNA is TGTGCCAGCAGCTCGCCGGGACAGGGTGGGGAAAAACTGTTTTTT. This codes for CASSSPGQGGEKLFF. The full variable domain, rest sourced from reference TRBV11-2 and TRBJ1-4, is EAGVAQSPRYKIIEKRQSVAFWCNPISGHATLYWYQQILGQGPKLLIQFQNNGVVDDSQLPKDRFSAERLKGVDSTLKIQPAKLEDSAVYLCASSSPGQGGEKLFFGSGTQLSVL.

The chain joins TRBV19 to TRBJ2-3; TRBD1 agrees at 7 bases. The CDR3 has 13 amino acids. V lost 9 bases, J lost 0 bases, and 3 bases stayed unmatched. CDR1 and CDR2 from the germline V gene are LNHDA and SQIVND (reference sequence). Written as DNA, the CDR3 is TGTGCCAGCACAGGGGCTAGCACAGATACGCAGTATTTT. Amino acid sequence: CASTGASTDTQYF.

V usage is TRBV7-9 and J usage is TRBJ2-5; no clear D. CDR1 is SEHNR and CDR2 is FQNEAQ in the germline V gene (reference sequence). The CDR3 is made up of 17 amino acids. V gave up 0 bases and J gave up 1 base, with 15 bases separating them. This CDR3 reads CASSLAGIGRIQETQYF. The CDR3 DNA reads TGTGCCAGCAGCTTAGCAGGCATCGGGCGGATCCAAGAGACCCAGTACTTC.

Turning to this clone: This same CDR3 is encoded by further DNA sequences in the sample. V usage is TRBV27 and J usage is TRBJ2-1; no reliable D call. V was cut by 4 bases and J by 5 bases, with 6 bases left in between. This CDR3 has 12 amino acids. Per germline, CDR1 MNHEY and CDR2 SMNVEV (reference sequence). The CDR3 region is CASSSTHNEQFF. The CDR3 DNA follows: TGTGCCAGCAGTTCTACGCACAATGAGCAGTTCTTC.